The 31 T cell receptor beta chains reported below all come from one sample, sequenced in a study of read filtering for tumor transcriptome and immune sequencing. Molecular barcoded adaptors covering alpha/delta and beta/gamma chains were used on around 400 ng RNA. TCRdb used MiXCR to reprocess the reads, holding one entry per CDR3 protein. The sample has roughly 82,000 distinct CDR3 sequences; 9% to 15% are singletons. Sequences were obtained from a population of CD138-negative cells sorted from bone marrow. The receptors were gathered from a donor at least 40 years old with multiple myeloma.

In the case of this clonotype: With a much larger clone just one base away, this may be a read error. The V and J genes are TRBV5-1 and TRBJ2-1, with D tentatively TRBD1 (5 bases). Germline V gene data show CDR1 as SGHRS and CDR2 as YFSETQ. The CDR3 has 13 residues. The CDR3 DNA reads TGCGCCTGCAGCATTCAGGGAAACAATGAGCAGTTCTTC. This codes for CACSIQGNNEQFF. The complete variable domain, with remaining parts taken from reference TRBV5-1 and TRBJ2-1, reads KAGVTQTPRYLIKTRGQQVTLSCSPISGHRSVSWYQQTPGQGLQFLFEYFSETQRNKGNFPGRFSGRQFSNSRSEMNVSTLELGDSALYLCACSIQGNNEQFFGPGTRLTVL.

This clonotype was recorded a few times. This chain uses TRBV18 with TRBJ2-7; TRBD1 matches 7 bases. The J segment lost 0 bases and the V segment lost 3 bases, leaving 11 bases of the junction unmatched. In germline, CDR1 is KGHSH, CDR2 LQKENI. This CDR3 is 17 amino acids long. The CDR3 here is CASSPPGQLASSYEQYF. In DNA, the CDR3 is TGTGCCAGCTCACCTCCGGGACAGCTGGCGAGCTCCTACGAGCAGTACTTC.

This clonotype was recorded a few times. The chain uses TRBV6-1 and TRBJ1-1; 8 bases line up with TRBD1. CDR1 is MNHNS and CDR2 is SASEGT in the germline V gene. The CDR3 is made up of 13 amino acids. With V trimmed by 5 bases and J by 5 bases, 4 bases remained unmatched. The DNA of the CDR3 is TGTGCCAGCAGTCAGGGGGCTAGGACTGAAGCTTTCTTT. Translation gives CASSQGARTEAFF.

This clonotype showed up just a few times. V is TRBV18 and J is TRBJ1-1; the D is unclear. V lost 3 bases to trimming and J lost 1 base, with 9 bases between them. Germline V gene sequence: CDR1 KGHSH, CDR2 LQKENI. CDR3 length: 14 amino acids. CDR3 in amino acids: CASSPGRTNTEAFF. The CDR3 nucleotides are TGTGCCAGCTCACCTGGTCGGACGAACACTGAAGCTTTCTTT.

Comments on this clonotype: A read error may produce the germline difference seen at one junction end. The CDR3 DNA reads as TGCGCCAGCGGCTTTGCAGGGGGGAATGAAGAACTGTTTTTT. Amino acids: CASGFAGGNEELFF. The V and J genes are TRBV5-1 and TRBJ1-4, with 7 bases fitting TRBD1. There are 14 residues in the CDR3. Germline V lookup: CDR1 SGHRS, CDR2 YFSETQ.

The table lists this clonotype with many counts. One end of the junction is discordant with germline, which a read error may explain. The gene calls are TRBV19 and TRBJ1-1; TRBD1 might be the D (5 bases). Germline CDR1 LNHDA, CDR2 SQIVND (reference sequence). This CDR3 has 14 amino acids. DNA of the CDR3: TGTGCCAGTAGTATCCCGGGTTGGGGCACTGAAGCTTTTTTT. Its translation is CASSIPGWGTEAFF.

This clonotype was observed at least ten times. V gene TRBV6-5 combines with J gene TRBJ1-5, with D unclear. CDR1 is MNHEY and CDR2 is SVGAGI in the germline V gene. The ends were cut back, 6 bases at V and 11 bases at J, with 17 bases in the middle. CDR3 size: 13 residues. CDR3 region: CASRRTVQGSQHF. DNA for the CDR3: TGTGCCAGCAGGAGGACCGTGCAAGGTTCCCAGCATTTT.

At least ten counts were recorded for this clonotype. This chain uses TRBV7-9 with TRBJ2-2, with unresolved D. The CDR3 totals 14 residues. The germline V gene encodes CDR1 SEHNR and CDR2 FQNEAQ (reference sequence). Trimming removed 1 base at V and 1 base at J, with 4 bases between. CDR3 sequence: CASSLVENTGELFF. CDR3 nucleotides: TGTGCCAGCAGCTTAGTTGAGAACACCGGGGAGCTGTTTTTT.

This clonotype was seen only a few times. Just one base apart from a much larger clone, this may be a read error. This chain connects TRBV20-1 to TRBJ2-1, with 10 bases that match TRBD2. The ends lost 7 bases at V and 6 bases at J; junction bases unmatched: 3. Per the germline V gene, CDR1 is DFQATT and CDR2 is SNEGSKA (reference sequence). The CDR3 sequence is 12 residues long. CDR3 protein: CSVGTSANEQFF. The DNA of the CDR3 is TGCAGTGTCGGGACTAGCGCCAATGAGCAGTTCTTC.

This clonotype was seen repeatedly, ten times or more. The chain combines TRBV5-1 with TRBJ2-7; maybe TRBD2 (5 bases). This CDR3 has 14 amino acids. Per the germline V gene, CDR1 is SGHRS and CDR2 is YFSETQ. Trimming took 4 bases from V and 6 from J, leaving 17 bases between them. For the CDR3, the DNA is TGCGCCAGCAGCCGGACTCCGACTTTGCCCGAGCAGTACTTC. It yields the protein CASSRTPTLPEQYF.

This clonotype was counted at least ten times. V gene TRBV5-6 combines with J gene TRBJ2-5; 9 nucleotides align to TRBD2. In germline, CDR1 is SGHDT, CDR2 YYEEEE. The CDR3 is 17 residues long. Trimming at V came to 3 bases and at J to 2 bases, leaving 11 bases not matched to a gene. CDR3 sequence reads: CASSWRNGLARQETQYF. The DNA for the CDR3 is TGTGCCAGCAGCTGGCGGAACGGACTAGCGAGGCAAGAGACCCAGTACTTC. The full variable domain, its missing parts supplied by reference TRBV5-6 and TRBJ2-5, is DAGVTQSPTHLIKTRGQQVTLRCSPKSGHDTVSWYQQALGQGPQFIFQYYEEEERQRGNFPDRFSGHQFPNYSSELNVNALLLGDSALYLCASSWRNGLARQETQYFGPGTRLLVL.

This clonotype was seen ten or more times. The chain uses TRBV30 and TRBJ1-4; D is unresolved. Trimming pared 2 bases from V and 8 bases from J, leaving 9 bases between. Per germline, CDR1 GTSNPN and CDR2 SVGIG (reference sequence). The CDR3 spans 12 residues. As DNA, the CDR3 is TGTGCCTGGAGTCCCACCGACGAAAAACTGTTTTTT. Translation: CAWSPTDEKLFF.

This clonotype appeared many times. The genes are TRBV20-1 and TRBJ1-2; 8 nucleotides align to TRBD1. Germline V gives CDR1 DFQATT, CDR2 SNEGSKA (reference sequence). This CDR3 comprises 15 residues. Unmatched junction bases numbered 8, after V lost 0 bases and J lost 5 bases. This CDR3 reads CSARDHPGGGYGYTF. Written as DNA, the CDR3 is TGCAGTGCTAGAGATCACCCAGGGGGCGGTTATGGCTACACCTTC.

With regard to this clonotype: The junction differs from germline at one of its ends, possibly a read error. The chain links TRBV11-2 to TRBJ2-1; 12 bases align to TRBD2. Per germline, CDR1 SGHAT and CDR2 FQNNGV. The CDR3 spans 17 residues. The chain's CDR3 is CASSSRGLAGSYNKQFF. CDR3 bases: TGTGCCAGCAGCTCGCGCGGACTAGCGGGATCTTACAATAAGCAGTTTTTC.

CDR3 sequence (DNA): TGTGCCAGCAGCATGACAGGCAATGAGCAGTTCTTC. This gives the protein CASSMTGNEQFF. The chain has TRBV7-8 and TRBJ2-1; a weak D match, TRBD1 (6 bases). CDR1 SGHVS and CDR2 FQNEAQ come from the germline V gene. The CDR3 spans 12 residues. The V end lost 5 bases, the J end lost 6 bases, and 8 bases lay between the germline ends.

This clonotype has a handful of counts. This sequence joins TRBV19 and TRBJ2-2; weak D call: TRBD1 (6 bases). Germline lookup yields CDR1 LNHDA and CDR2 SQIVND (reference sequence). V shed 6 bases and J shed 2 bases, with 19 bases lying between them. The CDR3 runs to 17 residues. The CDR3 reads CASSKPTGTRNTGELFF. The DNA for the CDR3 is TGTGCCAGTAGCAAACCCACCGGGACAAGAAACACCGGGGAGCTGTTTTTT.

The sample holds many counts of this clonotype. The V gene is TRBV6-2 or TRBV6-3, the J gene TRBJ1-2; the D gene is possibly TRBD1 (6 bases). CDR1 and CDR2 from the germline V gene are MNHEY and SVGEGT. Trimming removed 6 bases at V and 3 bases at J, with 11 bases between. The CDR3 is made up of 13 amino acids. CDR3 residues: CASRLDRYYGYTF. Written as DNA, the CDR3 is TGTGCCAGCAGACTGGACAGATACTATGGCTACACCTTC.

This clonotype was seen many times. DNA for the CDR3: TGCAGCGTCGGGGCGCTTGACACTGAAGCTTTCTTT. It encodes CSVGALDTEAFF. V usage is TRBV29-1 and J usage is TRBJ1-1; TRBD1 might be the D (5 bases). The CDR3 extends over 12 amino acids. Germline V CDR1 and CDR2: SQVTM, ANQGSEA. The V gene lost 6 bases and the J gene lost 3 bases, with 11 bases spanning the gap.

This clonotype was counted ten times or more. The V and J genes are TRBV2 and TRBJ2-2, with 7 nucleotides matching TRBD2. The CDR3 sequence is 18 residues long. Germline trimming cut 5 bases from V and 1 base from J; bases unmatched to any gene: 13. Germline CDR1 and CDR2: SNHLY and FYNNEI. The CDR3: CASSRRPGTNLNTGELFF. DNA for the CDR3: TGTGCCAGCAGTCGTCGCCCCGGGACTAACCTGAACACCGGGGAGCTGTTTTTT.

This clonotype was observed many times. The chain links TRBV6-6 to TRBJ2-7, with D possibly being TRBD1 (6 bases). Germline-derived CDR1 and CDR2 are MNHNY and SVGAGI (reference sequence). The CDR3 is made up of 12 amino acids. V gave up 4 bases and J gave up 6 bases, with 10 bases separating them. Here the CDR3 DNA reads TGTGCCAGCAGTTTTCAGGGGAGCGAGCAGTACTTC. It translates to CASSFQGSEQYF.

This clonotype was recorded at least ten times. The chain joins TRBV7-8 to TRBJ2-2, with 8 bases matching TRBD2. This CDR3 has 19 residues. CDR1 is SGHVS and CDR2 is FQNEAQ in the germline V gene. The trim removed 2 bases at V and 6 bases at J, leaving 17 bases unmatched. CDR3 bases: TGTGCCAGCAGCTTAAGGGGGTGGAGCGGGAGCGTGGGCGCCGGGGAGCTGTTTTTT. Its protein product is CASSLRGWSGSVGAGELFF.

The chain employs TRBV2 and TRBJ2-7; possibly TRBD1 for D (5 bases). V lost 7 bases and J 2 bases, leaving 12 bases between the germline ends. Per the germline V gene, CDR1 is SNHLY and CDR2 is FYNNEI. The CDR3 has 13 amino acids. CDR3 region: CASKNGQAYEQYF. The DNA of the CDR3 is TGTGCCAGCAAAAATGGACAAGCCTACGAGCAGTACTTC. Combining the CDR3 with reference TRBV2 and TRBJ2-7 gives the whole variable domain EPEVTQTPSHQVTQMGQEVILRCVPISNHLYFYWYRQILGQKVEFLVSFYNNEISEKSEIFDDQFSVERPDGSNFTLKIRSTKLEDSAMYFCASKNGQAYEQYFGPGTRLTVT.

The sample holds a few counts of this clonotype. A much larger clonotype is one base distant, so this may be a read error. The chain has TRBV12-5 and TRBJ2-1, with 7 bases matching TRBD1. The junction had 0 bases not matched to a gene; V was cut back by 1 base and J by 9 bases. Germline assignment: CDR1 LGHNT and CDR2 FRNRAP. CDR3 length: 12 amino acids. CDR3 DNA: TGTGCTAGTGGTTTGGCAGGGGGTGAGCAGTTCTTC. Residues: CASGLAGGEQFF.

This clonotype was counted many times. V gene TRBV2 combines with J gene TRBJ2-1; 16 bases line up with TRBD2. V was pared by 8 bases and J by 7 bases, with 8 bases of the junction left unmatched. Germline CDR1 SNHLY, CDR2 FYNNEI. The CDR3 is 16 amino acids. The CDR3 loop reads CASGGTSGRATNEQFF. The CDR3 DNA sequence: TGTGCCAGCGGGGGGACTAGCGGGAGGGCAACGAATGAGCAGTTCTTC.

The V gene is TRBV5-1, the J gene TRBJ2-1; D gene unclear. Germline V gene sequence: CDR1 SGHRS, CDR2 YFSETQ. The CDR3 sequence is 15 residues long. The V gene lost 0 bases and the J gene lost 8 bases, with 15 bases spanning the gap. CDR3 coding DNA: TGCGCCAGCAGCTTGGAACCCTACAGTAGGGATGAGCAGTTCTTC. Translating it yields CASSLEPYSRDEQFF.

This clonotype was seen only a few times. V and J are TRBV7-9 and TRBJ1-1; perhaps TRBD1 as D (6 bases). The length of the CDR3 is 14 residues. V was shortened by 5 bases and J by 3 bases, with 13 bases between the two germline ends. The germline CDR1 and CDR2 sequences are SEHNR and FQNEAQ (reference sequence). CDR3 in amino acids: CASSPGQRDTEAFF. The CDR3 DNA reads as TGTGCCAGCAGCCCAGGACAGAGAGACACTGAAGCTTTCTTT.

This clonotype has at least ten counts. The CDR3, as DNA: TGTGCCAGTAGTATGTTGTATGAGCAGTTCTTC. Residues: CASSMLYEQFF. The V and J genes are TRBV19 and TRBJ2-1; D gene uncertain. V was cut by 3 bases and J by 8 bases, with 5 bases left in between. From germline, CDR1 is LNHDA and CDR2 SQIVND (reference sequence). CDR3 length: 11 residues. The whole variable domain, filled in from reference TRBV19 and TRBJ2-1, reads DGGITQSPKYLFRKEGQNVTLSCEQNLNHDAMYWYRQDPGQGLRLIYYSQIVNDFQKGDIAEGYSVSREKKESFPLTVTSAQKNPTAFYLCASSMLYEQFFGPGTRLTVL.

In this sample, this clonotype turned up many times. The chain recombines TRBV12-3 or TRBV12-4 with TRBJ1-4; no firm D call. This CDR3 spans 13 amino acids. The V and J ends lost 7 bases and 5 bases respectively, with 11 bases between them. The CDR3 DNA is TGTGCCAGCAATCGGGAGGGCAATGAAAAACTGTTTTTT. This sequence encodes CASNREGNEKLFF.

The chain employs TRBV5-1 and TRBJ1-2; D unclear. CDR1 is SGHRS, CDR2 YFSETQ, per germline. CDR3 length equals 13 residues. V lost 0 bases and J lost 3, with 6 bases in between. CDR3 region: CASSLESHYGYTF. CDR3 bases: TGCGCCAGCAGCTTGGAGTCGCACTATGGCTACACCTTC.

There are many counts of this clonotype. This chain joins TRBV7-9 and TRBJ2-7, with D unresolved. The CDR3 extends over 12 amino acids. Per germline, CDR1 SEHNR and CDR2 FQNEAQ (reference sequence). The V and J ends lost 4 bases and 3 bases respectively, with 7 bases between them. The CDR3 region is CASSSFGYEQYF. The CDR3 bases are TGTGCCAGCAGCTCCTTCGGCTACGAGCAGTACTTC.

This clonotype was counted between two and nine times. With a much larger clone just one base away, this may be a read error. The rearrangement joins TRBV20-1 to TRBJ2-7; TRBD1 agrees at 8 bases. The CDR3 sequence is 15 residues long. In germline, CDR1 is DFQATT, CDR2 SNEGSKA (reference sequence). The CDR3 reads CSARASTGGFYEQYF. The CDR3 nucleotides read TGCAGTGCCAGAGCTTCAACAGGGGGGTTCTACGAGCAGTACTTC.